What follows are 7 T cell receptor beta chains derived from one specimen sequenced in a study of cytomegalovirus exposure and HLA in healthy donors. PCR employed 60 Vbeta and 13 Jbeta primers. Clones were read by immunoSEQ multiplex PCR, and TCRdb kept only the in-frame ones, dropping some. Of around 140,000 clones listed, more than 70% are singletons. What was sequenced was PBMCs. These TCRs come from a man aged 45-60 years in good health and CMV-seropositive.

The chain's CDR3 is CASSEGQAEIYGYTF. CDR3 sequence (DNA): TGTGCCAGCAGTGAAGGGCAGGCCGAAATCTATGGCTACACCTTC. This chain uses TRBV6-1 with TRBJ1-2; D gene uncertain. The CDR3 length is 15 residues. Trimming took off 1 base at V and 4 bases at J, with 13 bases between the two ends. In germline, CDR1 is MNHNS, CDR2 SASEGT.

The chain has TRBV5-1 and TRBJ2-7, with TRBD1 as a possible D gene (5 bases). The CDR3 is made up of 13 amino acids. V was cut by 5 bases and J by 13 bases, with 22 bases left in between. Germline-derived CDR1 and CDR2 are SGHRS and YFSETQ. In nucleotides, the CDR3 is TGCGCCAGCAGAATTATCGGAGAGAAAAGGGGATACTTC. Residues: CASRIIGEKRGYF.

This sequence joins TRBV11-2 and TRBJ2-7; TRBD2 is a possible D gene (6 bases). With 4 bases removed from V and 4 bases from J, the gap between germline ends came to 11 bases. The CDR3 runs to 13 residues. Germline V gene sequence: CDR1 SGHAT, CDR2 FQNNGV. Written as DNA, the CDR3 is TGTGCCAGCAGCTCTAACGGGGGTTACGAGCAGTACTTC. Its translation is CASSSNGGYEQYF.

This clone was detected a few times. The rearrangement links TRBV2 to TRBJ1-5; 9 positions agree with TRBD1. The CDR3 length is 14 residues. Trimming at V came to 3 bases and at J to 5 bases, leaving 2 bases not matched to a gene. The germline gives CDR1 SNHLY, CDR2 FYNNEI. The CDR3 sequence is CASSDTGGYQPQHF. Written as DNA, the CDR3 is TGTGCCAGCAGTGATACAGGGGGCTATCAGCCCCAGCATTTT.

The chain uses TRBV13 and TRBJ2-6, with 8 bases that match TRBD1. The CDR3 is made up of 19 amino acids. Germline V gene data show CDR1 as PRHDT and CDR2 as FYEKMQ (reference sequence). With 2 bases clipped from V and 0 bases from J, the junction kept 9 bases outside the gene matches. CDR3 DNA sequence: TGTGCCAGCAGCTTATCTCCGGGACAGGCTTTCTCTGGGGCCAACGTCCTGACTTTC. Protein sequence: CASSLSPGQAFSGANVLTF.

The chain recombines TRBV6-1 with TRBJ2-1, with TRBD1 matching 9 bases. J was trimmed by 9 bases and V by 6 bases; bases with no gene match: 6. There are 13 residues in the CDR3. CDR1 is MNHNS and CDR2 is SASEGT in the germline V gene. CDR3 sequence reads: CASSTDRGFEQFF. CDR3 DNA sequence: TGTGCCAGCAGCACGGACAGGGGATTTGAGCAGTTCTTC.

The J gene is TRBJ2-5, the V gene TRBV29-1; maybe TRBD2 (6 bases). CDR1 is SQVTM, CDR2 ANQGSEA, per germline. V lost 4 bases and J 4 bases, leaving 13 bases between the germline ends. The CDR3 is made up of 13 amino acids. The CDR3 sequence is CSVGGEVGETQYF. CDR3 sequence (DNA): TGCAGCGTTGGGGGGGAAGTAGGAGAGACCCAGTACTTC.